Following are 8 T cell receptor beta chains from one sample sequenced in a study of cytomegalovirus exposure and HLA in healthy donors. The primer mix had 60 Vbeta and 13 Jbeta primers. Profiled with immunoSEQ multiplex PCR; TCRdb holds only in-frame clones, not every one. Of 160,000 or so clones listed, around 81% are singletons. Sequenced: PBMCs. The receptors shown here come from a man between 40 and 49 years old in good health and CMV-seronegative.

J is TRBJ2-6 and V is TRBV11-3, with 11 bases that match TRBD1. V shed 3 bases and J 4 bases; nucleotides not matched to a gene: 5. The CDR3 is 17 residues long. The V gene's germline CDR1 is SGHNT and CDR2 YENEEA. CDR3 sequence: CASSFGQGALGANVLTF. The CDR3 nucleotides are TGTGCCAGCAGCTTCGGACAGGGGGCGCTAGGGGCCAACGTCCTGACTTTC. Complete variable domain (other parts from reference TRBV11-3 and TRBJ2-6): EAGVVQSPRYKIIEKKQPVAFWCNPISGHNTLYWYLQNLGQGPELLIRYENEEAVDDSQLPKDRFSAERLKGVDSTLKIQPAELGDSAVYLCASSFGQGALGANVLTFGAGSRLTVL.

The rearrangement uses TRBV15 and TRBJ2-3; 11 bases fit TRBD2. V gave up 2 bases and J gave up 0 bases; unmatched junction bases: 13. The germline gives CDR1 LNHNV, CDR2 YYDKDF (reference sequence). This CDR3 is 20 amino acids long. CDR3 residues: CATSRLPPGTSGTSTDTQYF. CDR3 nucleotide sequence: TGTGCCACCAGCAGACTACCACCCGGGACTAGCGGAACTAGCACAGATACGCAGTATTTT.

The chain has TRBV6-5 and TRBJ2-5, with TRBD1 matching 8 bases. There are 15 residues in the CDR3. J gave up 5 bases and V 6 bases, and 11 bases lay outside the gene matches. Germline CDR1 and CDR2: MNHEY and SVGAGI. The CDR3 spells CASSPTGGGRETQYF. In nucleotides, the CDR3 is TGTGCCAGCAGCCCTACAGGGGGAGGAAGGGAGACCCAGTACTTC.

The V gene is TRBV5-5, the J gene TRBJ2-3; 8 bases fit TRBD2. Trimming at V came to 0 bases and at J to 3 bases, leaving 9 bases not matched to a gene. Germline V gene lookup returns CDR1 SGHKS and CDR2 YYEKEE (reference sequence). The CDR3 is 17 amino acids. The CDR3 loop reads CASSLGPRGGWTDTQYF. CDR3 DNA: TGTGCCAGCAGCTTGGGACCTCGGGGGGGTTGGACAGATACGCAGTATTTT.

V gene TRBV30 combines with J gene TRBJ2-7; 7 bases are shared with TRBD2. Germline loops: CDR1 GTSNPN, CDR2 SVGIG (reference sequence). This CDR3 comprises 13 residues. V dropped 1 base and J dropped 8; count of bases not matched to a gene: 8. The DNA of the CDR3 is TGTGCCTGGAGTGCTCCTGCGGGAGTGCAGCAGTACTTC. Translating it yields CAWSAPAGVQQYF.

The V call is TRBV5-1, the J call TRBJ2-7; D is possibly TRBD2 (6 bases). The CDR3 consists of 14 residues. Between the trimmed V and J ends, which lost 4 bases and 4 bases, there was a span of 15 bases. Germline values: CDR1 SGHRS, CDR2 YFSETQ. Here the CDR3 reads CASSPGGEKYEQYF. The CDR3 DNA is TGCGCCAGCAGCCCCGGCGGGGAGAAGTACGAGCAGTACTTC.

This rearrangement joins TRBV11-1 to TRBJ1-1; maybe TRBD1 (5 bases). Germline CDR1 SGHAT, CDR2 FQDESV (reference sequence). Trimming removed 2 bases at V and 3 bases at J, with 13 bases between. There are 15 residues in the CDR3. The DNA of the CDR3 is TGTGCCAGCAGCTTAATTAGAAGGGGTGACACTGAAGCTTTCTTT. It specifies CASSLIRRGDTEAFF. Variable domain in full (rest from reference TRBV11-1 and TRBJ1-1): EAEVAQSPRYKITEKSQAVAFWCDPISGHATLYWYRQILGQGPELLVQFQDESVVDDSQLPKDRFSAERLKGVDSTLKIQPAELGDSAMYLCASSLIRRGDTEAFFGQGTRLTVV.

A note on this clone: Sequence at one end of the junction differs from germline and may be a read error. The DNA of the CDR3 is TGTTCCAGCAGCTTAGGCCAGGAGGGGGAAAAACTGTTTTTT. It encodes CSSSLGQEGEKLFF. The chain carries TRBV7-9 and TRBJ1-4, with a tentative D call TRBD1 (5 bases). The CDR3 has 14 residues. Germline V lookup: CDR1 SEHNR, CDR2 FQNEAQ (reference sequence).